This TCR beta chain was identified during a study of regulatory T cells in long-lasting Graves disease. Overall study context: Newly diagnosed Graves' patients took antithyroid drugs under 3 months. Study results and limitations: Persistent patients had a count of shared public clonotypes (approximately 3,000) that exceeded that of new patients (around 1,000).

CDR3 length: 13 residues. Germline loops: CDR1 WSHSY, CDR2 SAAADI. Concerning this clonotype itself: Its antigen remains unidentified. A much larger clone differs by one base, so this may be a read error.

Described time point: newly diagnosed GD, antithyroid drugs for less than 3 months. The TCR library was prepared using RNA isolated from PBMCs. Graves' disease diagnosis used American Thyroid Association guidelines. Arm-PCR of CDR3 regions and iRepertoire HTBI primers were used to build TCR beta libraries. TCRdb analysed the multiplex PCR reads with MiXCR anew, one entry per CDR3 protein. The sample lists fewer than 350,000 distinct CDR3 sequences, under 20% occurring once. Sequenced material: peripheral blood mononuclear cells (PBMCs), taken at new diagnosis, from a patient treated with antithyroid drugs. The genes are TRBV10-2 and TRBJ1-1, with D possibly being TRBD1 (5 bases). The TCR originated in a female donor with Graves disease. In DNA form, the CDR3 reads TGCGCCAGCAGGCGACAGATGAACACTGGAGCTTTCTTT. It specifies CASRRQMNTGAFF.